These 5 T cell receptor beta chains share one sample of origin, sequenced in a study of cytomegalovirus exposure and HLA in healthy donors. The PCR contained 60 Vbeta and 13 Jbeta primers. Generated by immunoSEQ multiplex PCR, the TCRdb table keeps only in-frame clones and is missing some. The table includes approximately 110,000 clones, more than 70% detected once. Sequenced sample: PBMCs. The receptors were sampled from a man aged 50 to 60 in good health and CMV-seronegative.

J is TRBJ2-1 and V is TRBV9, with TRBD2 identical over 10 bases. Germline trimming cut 0 bases from V and 5 bases from J; bases unmatched to any gene: 2. This CDR3 comprises 15 residues. Germline CDR1 is SGDLS and CDR2 is YYNGEE. CDR3 in amino acids: CASSVEAGGNNEQFF. The CDR3, as DNA: TGTGCCAGCAGCGTAGAAGCGGGGGGGAACAATGAGCAGTTCTTC.

This chain connects TRBV5-1 to TRBJ2-2; a possible D gene is TRBD2 (6 bases). Germline CDR1 reads SGHRS; CDR2 reads YFSETQ. This CDR3 spans 13 amino acids. With 2 bases removed from V and 6 bases from J, the gap between germline ends came to 8 bases. As DNA, the CDR3 is TGCGCCAGCAGCTTTGGGGGGTCCGGGGAGCTGTTTTTT. This encodes CASSFGGSGELFF.

J is TRBJ1-1 and V is TRBV11-3; 8 bases are shared with TRBD1. The CDR3 is 14 residues long. The germline V gene encodes CDR1 SGHNT and CDR2 YENEEA. V shed 5 bases, J shed 4 bases, and the junction held 6 bases outside the gene matches. The CDR3 DNA reads as TGTGCCAGCAGCCGAAGTACAGGGGGCACTGAAGCTTTCTTT. Its translation is CASSRSTGGTEAFF.

The gene calls are TRBV15 and TRBJ1-4; TRBD1 matches at 8 bases. Germline assignment: CDR1 LNHNV and CDR2 YYDKDF (reference sequence). The CDR3 extends over 18 amino acids. The junction had 10 bases not matched to a gene; V was cut back by 4 bases and J by 0 bases. In DNA, the CDR3 is TGTGCCACCAGCACGTTCTCTGGACAGGGACCAACTAATGAAAAACTGTTTTTT. Translating it yields CATSTFSGQGPTNEKLFF.

In this sample, this clone turned up a few times. The V and J genes are TRBV18 and TRBJ1-3; D perhaps matches TRBD1 (5 bases). The CDR3 extends over 14 amino acids. Germline CDR1 reads KGHSH; CDR2 reads LQKENI. Trimming shortened V by 3 bases and J by 0 bases, and 6 bases separated the two germline ends. Here the CDR3 reads CASSPDNSGNTIYF. In DNA, the CDR3 is TGTGCCAGCTCACCGGACAACTCTGGAAACACCATATATTTT.